The entry that follows covers one TCR beta chain sequence. Antigen specificity is unknown. ViraFEST assay sequencing came after antigen-specific CD4+ T cells were expanded with viral peptide pools. The culture ran for around ten days before CD4+ T cells were isolated. The person was diagnosed with PCR-confirmed SARS-CoV-2 infection between March and December 2020. Two million PBMC were seeded per well and grown in the presence of 10 IU/ml IL-2 and about 10 ug/ml peptides. Half of the medium was exchanged for IL-2 medium on both days 3 and 7. The data belong to a study of vaccination effects on CD4 cells after COVID-19. Overall study results and limits: Following vaccination, convalescents' spike-reactive clones were mostly new ones induced by the vaccine.

This table comes from immunoSEQ multiplex PCR, and its TCRdb copy is limited to in-frame clones, with some not included. The sample lists tens of thousands of clones, around three quarters occurring once. CDR1 KGHSH and CDR2 LQKENI come from the germline V gene. Trimming shortened V by 1 base and J by 4 bases, and 10 bases separated the two germline ends. This CDR3 is 14 amino acids long. Sequenced here: CD4+ T cells from PBMCs cultured with HIV peptides, sampled before COVID-19 vaccination. This sample's subset: HIV-1 Nef peptide pool negative control/reference culture. This receptor was taken from a human donor who had a prior SARS-CoV-2 infection. The rearrangement joins TRBV18 to TRBJ1-1; D is ambiguous. This chain's CDR3 is CASSPRAATTEAFF. The CDR3 DNA sequence: TGTGCCAGCTCACCACGGGCAGCAACCACTGAAGCTTTCTTT.